Following are 3 T cell receptor beta chains from one sample sequenced in a study of T cells in Graves' hyperthyroidism and ophthalmopathy. RNA transcripts gave rise to amplified TCR beta CDR3 regions. Using the HTBI primer set, a first-round RT-PCR was run on the TCR CDR3. TCRdb re-analysed the multiplex PCR reads in MiXCR, keeping a single row per CDR3 protein. The table shows under 250,000 distinct CDR3 sequences, with approximately 23% occurring only once. Sequencing was performed on blood. The receptors here all came from a woman aged 40 to 50 with Graves' ophthalmopathy.

As for this clonotype: The junction does not match germline at one end; this may be a read error. This rearrangement joins TRBV5-1 to TRBJ1-2; 8 bases match TRBD1. The CDR3 has 12 residues. Germline V gene sequence: CDR1 SGHRS, CDR2 YFSETQ. The CDR3 nucleotides read TGCGCCAGCGTGACAGGGGATTATGGCTACAACTTC. Amino acid sequence: CASVTGDYGYNF.

This clonotype has a count of ten or more. J is TRBJ2-7 and V is TRBV19, with a weak D call TRBD1 (5 bases). The CDR3 spans 13 residues. With 4 bases removed from V and 2 bases from J, the gap between germline ends came to 9 bases. The germline gives CDR1 LNHDA, CDR2 SQIVND (reference sequence). CDR3 residues: CASSTPTAYEQYF. The DNA of the CDR3 is TGTGCCAGTAGTACCCCGACAGCCTACGAGCAGTACTTC.

This clonotype was seen many times. Just one base apart from a much larger clone, this may be a read error. The chain joins TRBV5-1 to TRBJ1-2; TRBD1 agrees at 7 bases. The CDR3 spans 15 residues. Germline assignment: CDR1 SGHRS and CDR2 YFSETQ. CDR3 amino acids: CASSLIGGGNCGYTF. CDR3 coding DNA: TGCGCCAGCAGCTTGATAGGGGGCGGGAACTGTGGCTACACCTTC.